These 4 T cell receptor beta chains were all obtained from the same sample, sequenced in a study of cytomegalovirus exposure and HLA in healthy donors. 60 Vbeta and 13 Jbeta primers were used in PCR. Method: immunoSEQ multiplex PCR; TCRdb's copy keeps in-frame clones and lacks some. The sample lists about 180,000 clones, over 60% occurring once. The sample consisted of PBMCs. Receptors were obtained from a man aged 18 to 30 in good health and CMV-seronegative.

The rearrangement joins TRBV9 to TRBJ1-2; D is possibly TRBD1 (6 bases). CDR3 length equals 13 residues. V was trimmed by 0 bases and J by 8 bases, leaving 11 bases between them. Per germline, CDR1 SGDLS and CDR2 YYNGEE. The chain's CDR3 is CASSVVAGEGYTF. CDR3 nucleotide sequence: TGTGCCAGCAGCGTAGTCGCAGGGGAAGGCTACACCTTC.

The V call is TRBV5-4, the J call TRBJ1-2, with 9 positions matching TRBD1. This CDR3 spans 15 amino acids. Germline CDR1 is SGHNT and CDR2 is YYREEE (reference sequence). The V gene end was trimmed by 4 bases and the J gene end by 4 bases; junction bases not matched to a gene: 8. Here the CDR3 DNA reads TGTGCCAGCAGCCTCAAACAGGGGGCTGGCTATGGCTACACCTTC. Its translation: CASSLKQGAGYGYTF.

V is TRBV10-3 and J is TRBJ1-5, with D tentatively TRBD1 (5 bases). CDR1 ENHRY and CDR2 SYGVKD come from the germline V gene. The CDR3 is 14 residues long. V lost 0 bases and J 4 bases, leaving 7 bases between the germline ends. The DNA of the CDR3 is TGTGCCATCAGTGAGTCGGGGGGGAATCAGCCCCAGCATTTT. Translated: CAISESGGNQPQHF.

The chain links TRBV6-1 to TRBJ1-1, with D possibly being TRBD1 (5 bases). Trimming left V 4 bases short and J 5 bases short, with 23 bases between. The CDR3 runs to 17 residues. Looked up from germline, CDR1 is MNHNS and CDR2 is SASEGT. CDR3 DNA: TGTGCCAGCAGTGGAGGGGTTTCGGGACGCGGGGGGACTGAAGCTTTCTTT. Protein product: CASSGGVSGRGGTEAFF.